Listed below are T cell receptor beta chains from one sample, sequenced in a study of PD-1 blockade in mismatch repair-deficient tumors. Profiling relied on immunoSEQ multiplex PCR, and the TCRdb table lists in-frame clones only, not all of them. Among tens of thousands of clones listed, approximately 83% were seen once. Sample: PBMCs, taken around 40 weeks after starting pembrolizumab. The receptor source for this set is an adult with mismatch repair-deficient cancer. CDR3s include the opening cysteine and the closing phenylalanine or tryptophan. The order of the fields is D gene, J gene, V gene, clone size, CDR3 protein, CDR3 DNA. A D gene is named only where the DNA matches it firmly. A row's size may be missing; if present it is once, few, many or a size class.

d_gene: TRBD2; j_gene: TRBJ2-7; v_gene: TRBV2; abundance: few; CDR3aa: CASSPTSGSYEQYF; CDR3nt: TGTGCCAGCAGTCCGACTAGCGGCTCCTACGAGCAGTACTTC
d_gene: NA; j_gene: TRBJ2-2; v_gene: TRBV9; abundance: NA; CDR3aa: CASSREPNTGELFF; CDR3nt: TGTGCCAGCAGCAGAGAGCCTAACACCGGGGAGCTGTTTTTT
d_gene: NA; j_gene: TRBJ1-2; v_gene: TRBV2; abundance: NA; CDR3aa: CASRGDTSGYGYTF; CDR3nt: TGTGCCAGCAGAGGGGACACTTCGGGCTATGGCTACACCTTC
d_gene: TRBD2; j_gene: TRBJ2-1; v_gene: TRBV29-1; abundance: NA; CDR3aa: CSVELAGPLFGNEQFF; CDR3nt: TGCAGCGTTGAACTAGCGGGGCCTTTATTTGGTAATGAGCAGTTCTTC
d_gene: NA; j_gene: TRBJ2-7; v_gene: TRBV5-5; abundance: NA; CDR3aa: CASSLFGPPMLWSYEQYF; CDR3nt: TGTGCCAGCAGCTTGTTCGGTCCGCCCATGTTGTGGTCCTACGAGCAGTACTTC
d_gene: TRBD2; j_gene: TRBJ2-3; v_gene: TRBV28; abundance: NA; CDR3aa: CASSPGTSISDTQYF; CDR3nt: TGTGCCAGCAGTCCCGGGACTAGCATCTCAGATACGCAGTATTTT
d_gene: NA; j_gene: TRBJ1-5; v_gene: TRBV2; abundance: NA; CDR3aa: CASNPPGYSNQPQHF; CDR3nt: TGTGCCAGCAACCCCCCCGGGTATAGCAATCAGCCCCAGCATTTT
d_gene: NA; j_gene: TRBJ2-7; v_gene: TRBV10-2; abundance: once; CDR3aa: CASRSLTPPTGHSSYEQYF; CDR3nt: TGCGCCAGCAGAAGCTTAACCCCGCCTACAGGACATAGCTCCTACGAGCAGTACTTC
d_gene: TRBD2; j_gene: TRBJ2-2; v_gene: TRBV15; abundance: NA; CDR3aa: CATSPTMGGDGTGELFF; CDR3nt: TGTGCCACCAGCCCCACAATGGGGGGGGACGGCACCGGGGAGCTGTTTTTT
d_gene: NA; j_gene: TRBJ1-1; v_gene: TRBV14; abundance: NA; CDR3aa: CASSQDWWSGNTEAFF; CDR3nt: TGTGCCAGCAGCCAAGATTGGTGGTCGGGGAACACTGAAGCTTTCTTT
d_gene: TRBD2; j_gene: TRBJ2-4; v_gene: TRBV5-1; abundance: NA; CDR3aa: CASSLSIGGDSYF; CDR3nt: TGCGCCAGCAGCTTGTCCATTGGGGGGGATAGTTATTTC
d_gene: NA; j_gene: TRBJ2-5; v_gene: TRBV4-1; abundance: NA; CDR3aa: CASSHTPTFQETQYF; CDR3nt: TGCGCCAGCAGTCACACCCCGACTTTTCAAGAGACCCAGTACTTC
d_gene: TRBD1; j_gene: TRBJ1-1; v_gene: TRBV7-3; abundance: few; CDR3aa: CASSLTPRDRGNTEAFF; CDR3nt: TGTGCCAGCAGCTTAACCCCTCGGGACAGGGGGAACACTGAAGCTTTCTTT
d_gene: TRBD2; j_gene: TRBJ2-5; v_gene: TRBV15; abundance: NA; CDR3aa: CATSRDGLAGVLGETQYF; CDR3nt: TGTGCCACCAGCAGAGATGGACTAGCGGGAGTGCTTGGGGAGACCCAGTACTTC
d_gene: TRBD1; j_gene: TRBJ1-5; v_gene: TRBV6-1; abundance: few; CDR3aa: CASSASGTGGNQPQHF; CDR3nt: TGTGCCAGCAGTGCTTCCGGGACAGGGGGGAATCAGCCCCAGCATTTT
d_gene: TRBD2; j_gene: TRBJ2-3; v_gene: TRBV13; abundance: NA; CDR3aa: CASSLDRGGADTQYF; CDR3nt: TGTGCCAGCAGCTTAGATCGGGGAGGGGCAGATACGCAGTATTTT
d_gene: NA; j_gene: TRBJ2-6; v_gene: TRBV6-1; abundance: NA; CDR3aa: CASRESGANVLTF; CDR3nt: TGTGCCAGCAGAGAGTCTGGGGCCAACGTCCTGACTTTC
d_gene: NA; j_gene: TRBJ2-7; v_gene: TRBV11-2; abundance: NA; CDR3aa: CASRMELEGEQYF; CDR3nt: TGTGCCAGCAGGATGGAACTAGAAGGCGAGCAGTACTTC
d_gene: TRBD2; j_gene: TRBJ2-1; v_gene: TRBV13; abundance: NA; CDR3aa: CASSRRTSISYNEQFF; CDR3nt: TGTGCCAGCAGCCGAAGGACTAGCATCTCCTACAATGAGCAGTTCTTC